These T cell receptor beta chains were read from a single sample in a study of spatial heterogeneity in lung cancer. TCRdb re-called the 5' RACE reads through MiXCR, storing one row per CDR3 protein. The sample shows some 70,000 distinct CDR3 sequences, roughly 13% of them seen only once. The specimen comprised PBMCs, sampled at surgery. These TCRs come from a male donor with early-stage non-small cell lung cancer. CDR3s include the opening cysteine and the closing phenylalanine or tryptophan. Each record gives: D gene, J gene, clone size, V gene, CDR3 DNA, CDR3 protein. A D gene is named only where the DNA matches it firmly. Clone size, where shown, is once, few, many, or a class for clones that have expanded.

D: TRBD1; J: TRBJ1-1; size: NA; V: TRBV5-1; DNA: TGCGCCAGCAGCGGAGGACAGGGGGCCCCTGAAGCTTTCTTT; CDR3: CASSGGQGAPEAFF
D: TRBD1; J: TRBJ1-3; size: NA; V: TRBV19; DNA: TGTGCCAGTAGTGAGCCCAGGGGGCAAGGAAACACCATATATTTT; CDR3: CASSEPRGQGNTIYF
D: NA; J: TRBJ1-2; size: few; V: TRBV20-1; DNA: TGCAGTGCTAGAGCGCCCTTGAGCCATGGCTACACCTTC; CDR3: CSARAPLSHGYTF
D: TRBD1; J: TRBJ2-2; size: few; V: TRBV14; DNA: TGTGCCAGCAGAGAACAGGGGTTAGGCACCGGGGAGCTGTTTTTT; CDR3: CASREQGLGTGELFF
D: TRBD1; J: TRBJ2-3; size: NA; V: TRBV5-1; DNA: TGCGCCAGCAGCTTTCCGGGACAGTTAGATACGCAGTATTTT; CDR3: CASSFPGQLDTQYF
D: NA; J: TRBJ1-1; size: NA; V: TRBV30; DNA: TGTGCCTGGAGTCGAAGGGCGAGAAACACTGAAGCTTTCTTT; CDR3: CAWSRRARNTEAFF
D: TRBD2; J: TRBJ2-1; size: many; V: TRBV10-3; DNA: TGTGCCATCACCAAACTAGCGGGTTCTTACAATGAGCAGTTCTTC; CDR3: CAITKLAGSYNEQFF
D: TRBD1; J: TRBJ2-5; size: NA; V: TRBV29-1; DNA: TGCAGCGTCGGAGCGTGGGACAGGGTTGAAGAGACCCAGTACTTC; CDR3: CSVGAWDRVEETQYF
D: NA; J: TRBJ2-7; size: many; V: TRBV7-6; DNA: TGTGCCAGCAGCTTAGCCCCGGATGTCGGAAGCTACGAGCAGTACTTC; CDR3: CASSLAPDVGSYEQYF
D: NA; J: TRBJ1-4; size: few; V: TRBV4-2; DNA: TGTGCCAGCAGCCAAGATTGGGGATTTGCAACTAATGAAAAACTGTTTTTT; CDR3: CASSQDWGFATNEKLFF
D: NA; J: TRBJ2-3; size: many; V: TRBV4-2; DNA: TGTGCCAGCAGCCAAGATGGGCGACGGGATACGCAGTATTTT; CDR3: CASSQDGRRDTQYF
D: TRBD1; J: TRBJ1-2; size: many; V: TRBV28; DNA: TGTGCCAGCAGTACAGGAGGGGGCCCTTATGGCTACACCTTC; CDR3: CASSTGGGPYGYTF
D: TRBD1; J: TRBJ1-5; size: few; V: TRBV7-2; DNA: TGTGCCAGCAGCACCCGACAGGGGGACCAGCCCCAGCATTTT; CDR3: CASSTRQGDQPQHF
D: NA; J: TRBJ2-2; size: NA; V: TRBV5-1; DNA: TGCGCCAGCAGCCCCCAAACCACCGGGGAGCTGTTTTTT; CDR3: CASSPQTTGELFF
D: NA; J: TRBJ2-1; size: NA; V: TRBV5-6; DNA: TGTGCCAGCAGCCCACGGCTCTCTCGCGGTTATCCCCTCTCCTACAATGAGCAGTTCTTC; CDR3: CASSPRLSRGYPLSYNEQFF
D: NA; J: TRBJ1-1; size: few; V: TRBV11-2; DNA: TGTGCCAGCAGCTTAGTTCCCCCGGGAGGGAGCACTGAAGCTTTCTTT; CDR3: CASSLVPPGGSTEAFF
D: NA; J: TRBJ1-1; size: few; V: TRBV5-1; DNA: TGCGCCAGCAGCTTGGGAAACCGATTCATGAACACTGAAGCTTTCTTT; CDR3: CASSLGNRFMNTEAFF
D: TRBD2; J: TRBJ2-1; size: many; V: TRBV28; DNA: TGTGCCAGCAGGGTACTAGCGGGGGGGCCGGGTGAGCAGTTCTTC; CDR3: CASRVLAGGPGEQFF
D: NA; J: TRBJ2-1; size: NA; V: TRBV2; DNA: TGTGCCAGCAGGGACTCTAGCTCCTACAATGAGCAGTTCTTC; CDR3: CASRDSSSYNEQFF
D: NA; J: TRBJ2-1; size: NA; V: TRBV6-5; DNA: TGTGCCAGCAGTTACTTTGGGACGGGGGCCAATGAGCAGTTCTTC; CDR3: CASSYFGTGANEQFF
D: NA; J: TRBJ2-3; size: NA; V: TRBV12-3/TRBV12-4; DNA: TGTGCCAGCAGTTTACGCGGGGCAACCTTCACAGATACGCAGTATTTT; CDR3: CASSLRGATFTDTQYF
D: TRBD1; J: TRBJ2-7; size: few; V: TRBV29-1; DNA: TGCAGCTTTAGGGACAGCCCCTACGAGCAGTACTTC; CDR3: CSFRDSPYEQYF
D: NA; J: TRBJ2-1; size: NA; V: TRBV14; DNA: TGTGCCAGCAGCCAGGCACGGGACACCCTTTTAACCAGGAATGAGCAGTTCTTC; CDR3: CASSQARDTLLTRNEQFF
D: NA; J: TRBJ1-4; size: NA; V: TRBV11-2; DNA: TGTGCCAGCAGCTCACCGTCAGGGTTTTCGTCGGAAAAACTGTTTTTT; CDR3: CASSSPSGFSSEKLFF
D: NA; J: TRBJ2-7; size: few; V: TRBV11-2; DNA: TGTGCCAGCAGCTTAGATCTAGGGGACGAGCAGTACTTC; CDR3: CASSLDLGDEQYF
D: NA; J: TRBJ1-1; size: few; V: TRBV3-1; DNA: TGTGCCAGCAGCCAAGGAGGCACTGAAGCTTTCTTT; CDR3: CASSQGGTEAFF
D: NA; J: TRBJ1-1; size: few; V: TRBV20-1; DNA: TGCAGTGCTAGTTCAGGGACCAGAACTTTCTTT; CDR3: CSASSGTRTFF
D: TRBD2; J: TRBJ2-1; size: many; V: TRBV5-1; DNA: TGCGCCAGCAGCTTCCCTAGCGGGAGCTCCTACAATGAGCAGTTCTTC; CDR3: CASSFPSGSSYNEQFF
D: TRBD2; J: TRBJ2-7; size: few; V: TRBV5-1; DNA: TGCGCCAGCAGTCCTGGGGGCGGGAGGCAGTACGAGCAGTACTTC; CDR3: CASSPGGGRQYEQYF
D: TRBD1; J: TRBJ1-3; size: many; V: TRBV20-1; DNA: TGCAGTGCAAAAGACAGGGCTGTCGGTTTTAACACCATATATTTT; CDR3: CSAKDRAVGFNTIYF
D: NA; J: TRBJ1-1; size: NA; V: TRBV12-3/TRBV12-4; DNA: TGTGCCAGCAAATATCTCCTGAACACTGAAGCTTTCTTT; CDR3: CASKYLLNTEAFF
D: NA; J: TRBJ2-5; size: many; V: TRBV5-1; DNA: TGCGCCAGCAGCTTAGGACAGCTCCAAGAGACCCAGTACTTC; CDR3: CASSLGQLQETQYF
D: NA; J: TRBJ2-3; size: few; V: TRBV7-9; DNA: TGTGCCAGCAGCTTAAGTCCCGGCAGGGGTACAGATACGCAGTATTTT; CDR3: CASSLSPGRGTDTQYF
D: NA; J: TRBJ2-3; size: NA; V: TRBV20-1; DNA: TGCAGTGCTAGAGATCGGAGGAGGGGCACAGATACGCAGTATTTT; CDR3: CSARDRRRGTDTQYF
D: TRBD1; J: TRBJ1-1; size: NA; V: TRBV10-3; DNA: TGTGCCATCAGTGCCGCGACAGGGAATACTGAAGCTTTCTTT; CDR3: CAISAATGNTEAFF
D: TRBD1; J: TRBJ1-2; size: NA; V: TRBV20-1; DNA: TGCAGTGCTAGTTCTACAGGGGATGGCTACACCTTC; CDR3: CSASSTGDGYTF
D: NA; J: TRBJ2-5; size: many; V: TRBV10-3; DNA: TGTGCCATCAGTGGGGGCCAAGAGACCCAGTACTTC; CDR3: CAISGGQETQYF
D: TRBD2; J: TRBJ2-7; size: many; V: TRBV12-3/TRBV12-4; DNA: TGTGCCAGCAGTCCTCGACTAGCGGGAGCGTCCGAGCAGTACTTC; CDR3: CASSPRLAGASEQYF
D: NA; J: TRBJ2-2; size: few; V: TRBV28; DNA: TGTGCCAGCAGTTCGTGGAGAGCCGGGGAGCTGTTTTTT; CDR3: CASSSWRAGELFF
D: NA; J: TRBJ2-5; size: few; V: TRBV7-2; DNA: TGTGCCAGCAGCTTGAAAGGGAGAGAGACCCAGTACTTC; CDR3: CASSLKGRETQYF
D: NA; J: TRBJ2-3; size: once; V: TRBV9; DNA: TGTGCCAGCAGCGTAGAACCAGCCACCGCAGATACGCAGTATTTT; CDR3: CASSVEPATADTQYF
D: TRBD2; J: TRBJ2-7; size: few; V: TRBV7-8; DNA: TGTGCCAGCAGCTTAGCAGGGACTAGCGGAAGTGAGCAGTACTTC; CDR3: CASSLAGTSGSEQYF
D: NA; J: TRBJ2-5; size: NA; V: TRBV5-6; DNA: TGTGCCAGCAGCCGACAGAACCAAGAGACCCAGTACTTC; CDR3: CASSRQNQETQYF
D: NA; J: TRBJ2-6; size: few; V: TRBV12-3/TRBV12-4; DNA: TGTGCCAGCAAAGGAGGAACTGGGGCCAACGTCCTGACTTTC; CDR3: CASKGGTGANVLTF
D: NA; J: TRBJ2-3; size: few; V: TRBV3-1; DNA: TGTGCCAGCAGCCAAGCGCCAGGTGTTGGACTCTATACGCAGTATTTT; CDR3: CASSQAPGVGLYTQYF
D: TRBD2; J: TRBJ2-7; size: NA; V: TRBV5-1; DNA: TGCGCCAGCACTGACACTAGCGGGAGTACCTACGAGCAGTACTTC; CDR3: CASTDTSGSTYEQYF
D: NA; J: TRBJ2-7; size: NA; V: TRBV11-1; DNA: TGTGCCAGCAGCCCCCCTAACACAGGGAACCACGAGCAGTACTTC; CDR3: CASSPPNTGNHEQYF
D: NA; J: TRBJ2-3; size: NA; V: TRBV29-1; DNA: TGCAGCGTTGAACTAGGAGGAACAGATACGCAGTATTTT; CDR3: CSVELGGTDTQYF
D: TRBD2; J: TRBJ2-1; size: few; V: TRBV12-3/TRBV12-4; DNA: TGTGCCAGCAGCCCCTGGCGGGCGGGAGGGTTACACAATGAGCAGTTCTTC; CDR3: CASSPWRAGGLHNEQFF
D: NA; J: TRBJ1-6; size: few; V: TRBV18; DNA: TGTGCCAGCTCACCACCAAGTTCACCCCTCCACTTT; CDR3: CASSPPSSPLHF
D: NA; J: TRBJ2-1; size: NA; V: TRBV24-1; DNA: TGTGCCACCAGTGATTTTCTAGTTAGTGGTGAGCAGTTCTTC; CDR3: CATSDFLVSGEQFF
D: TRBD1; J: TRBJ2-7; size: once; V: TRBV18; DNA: TGTGCCAGCTCACCCCGGGACAGCAATGAAGAGCAGTACTTC; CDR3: CASSPRDSNEEQYF
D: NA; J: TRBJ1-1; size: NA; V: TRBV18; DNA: TGTGCCAGCTCACCATCGCCGGCCGGGAACACTGAAGCTTTCTTT; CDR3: CASSPSPAGNTEAFF
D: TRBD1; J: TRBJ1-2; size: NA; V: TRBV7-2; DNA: TGTGCCAGCACACGGGACAGGGGGCGCAGCTATGGCTACACCTTC; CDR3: CASTRDRGRSYGYTF
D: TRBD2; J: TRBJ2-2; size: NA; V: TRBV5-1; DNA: TGCGCCAGCAGCAGATTGACTAGCGGCACCGGGGAGCTGTTTTTT; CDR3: CASSRLTSGTGELFF
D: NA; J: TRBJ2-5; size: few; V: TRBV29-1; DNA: TGCAGCGCCAGTGGGGGAGTTGGGGAGACCCAGTACTTC; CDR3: CSASGGVGETQYF
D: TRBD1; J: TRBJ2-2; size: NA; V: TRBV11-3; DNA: TGTGCCAGCACCCCGGGGACAGGGGCCACCGGGGAGCTGTTTTTT; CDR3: CASTPGTGATGELFF
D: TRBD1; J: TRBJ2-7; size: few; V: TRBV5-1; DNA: TGCGCCAGCAGCTCTACCCTACAGGGGGCGAACTACGAGCAGTACTTC; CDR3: CASSSTLQGANYEQYF